This T cell receptor (beta chain) was found in a study of blood T cell repertoires in COVID-19. Study-wide context: There were acute and convalescent COVID-19 samples, and they came from the United States, Italy and Spain.

The table came from immunoSEQ multiplex PCR; TCRdb's copy has only in-frame clones and leaves some out. The sample has about 150,000 clones; roughly 82% are singletons. This CDR3 region has 12 residues. V lost 6 bases, J lost 9 bases, and 12 bases lay in between. Per the germline V gene, CDR1 is MGHDK and CDR2 is SYGVNS. The source of this sequence is a human donor in a cohort sampled during active COVID-19. This chain joins TRBV25-1 and TRBJ2-1, with D tentatively TRBD1 (6 bases). The sample comprised peripheral blood. CDR3 in amino acids: CASSLLQGEQFF. As DNA, the CDR3 is TGTGCCAGCAGCCTTCTACAGGGTGAGCAGTTCTTC.